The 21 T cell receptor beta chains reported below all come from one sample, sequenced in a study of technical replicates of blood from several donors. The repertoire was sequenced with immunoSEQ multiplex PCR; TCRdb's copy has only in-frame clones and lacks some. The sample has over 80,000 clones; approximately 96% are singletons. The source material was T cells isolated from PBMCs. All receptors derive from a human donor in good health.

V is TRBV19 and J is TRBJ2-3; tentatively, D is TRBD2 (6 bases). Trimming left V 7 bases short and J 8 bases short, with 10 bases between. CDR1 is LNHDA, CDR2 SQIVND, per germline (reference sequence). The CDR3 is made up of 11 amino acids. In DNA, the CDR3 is TGTGCCAGTATTGGAGGGTTTACGCAGTATTTT. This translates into CASIGGFTQYF.

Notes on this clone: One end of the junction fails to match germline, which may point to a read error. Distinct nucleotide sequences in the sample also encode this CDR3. The CDR3 protein is CASSLDTYNEQFF. CDR3 DNA: TGCGCCAGCAGTTTGGACACCTACAATGAGCAGTTCTTC. The V call is TRBV5-1, the J call TRBJ2-1; a weak D match, TRBD1 (5 bases). Per the germline V gene, CDR1 is SGHRS and CDR2 is YFSETQ. The CDR3 totals 13 residues.

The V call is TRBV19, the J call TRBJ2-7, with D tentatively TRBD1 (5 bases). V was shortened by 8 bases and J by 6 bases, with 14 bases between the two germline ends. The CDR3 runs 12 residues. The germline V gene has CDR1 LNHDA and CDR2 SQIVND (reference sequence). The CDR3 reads CASGPRGFEQYF. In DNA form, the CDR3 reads TGTGCCAGTGGACCTAGGGGCTTCGAGCAGTACTTC.

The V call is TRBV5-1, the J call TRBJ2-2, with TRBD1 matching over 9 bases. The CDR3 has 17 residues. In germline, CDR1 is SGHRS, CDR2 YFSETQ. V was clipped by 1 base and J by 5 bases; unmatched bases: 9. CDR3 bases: TGCGCCAGCAGCTTGCGCTACTCCGGGACAGGGACCGGGGAGCTGTTTTTT. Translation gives CASSLRYSGTGTGELFF.

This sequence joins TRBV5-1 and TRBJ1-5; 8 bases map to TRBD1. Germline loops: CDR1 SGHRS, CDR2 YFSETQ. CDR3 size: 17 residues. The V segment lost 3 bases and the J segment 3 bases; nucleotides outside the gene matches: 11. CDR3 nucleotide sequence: TGCGCCAGCAGCTCGATCCGGGACAGGAGGTACAATCAGCCCCAGCATTTT. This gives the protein CASSSIRDRRYNQPQHF.

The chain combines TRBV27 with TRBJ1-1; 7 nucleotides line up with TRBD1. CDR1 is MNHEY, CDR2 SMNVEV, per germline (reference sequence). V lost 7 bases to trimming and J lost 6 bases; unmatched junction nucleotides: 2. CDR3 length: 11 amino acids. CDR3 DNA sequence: TGTGCCAGCAAAGGGGGCCCTGAAGCTTTCTTT. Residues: CASKGGPEAFF.

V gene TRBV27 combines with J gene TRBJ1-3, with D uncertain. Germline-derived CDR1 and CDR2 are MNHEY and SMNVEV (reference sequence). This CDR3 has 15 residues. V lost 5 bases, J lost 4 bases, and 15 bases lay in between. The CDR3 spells CASSPRWSEGNTIYF. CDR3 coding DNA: TGTGCCAGCAGTCCCCGTTGGAGCGAAGGAAACACCATATATTTT.

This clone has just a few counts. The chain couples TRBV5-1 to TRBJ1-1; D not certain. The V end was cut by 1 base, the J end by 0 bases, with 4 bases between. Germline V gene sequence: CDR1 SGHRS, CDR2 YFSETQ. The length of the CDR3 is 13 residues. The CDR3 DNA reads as TGCGCCAGCAGCTTGACAGTGAACACTGAAGCTTTCTTT. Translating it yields CASSLTVNTEAFF.

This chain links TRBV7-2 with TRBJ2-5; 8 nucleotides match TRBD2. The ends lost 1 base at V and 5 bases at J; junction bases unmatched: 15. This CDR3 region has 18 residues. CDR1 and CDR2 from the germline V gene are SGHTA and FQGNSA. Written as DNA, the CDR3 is TGTGCCAGCAGCTTAGGATGGGCAGCGGGAGATTGGGTCGAGACCCAGTACTTC. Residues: CASSLGWAAGDWVETQYF.

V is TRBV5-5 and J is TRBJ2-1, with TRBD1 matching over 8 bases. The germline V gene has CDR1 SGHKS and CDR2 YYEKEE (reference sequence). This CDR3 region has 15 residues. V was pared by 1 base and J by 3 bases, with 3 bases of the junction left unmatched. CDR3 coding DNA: TGTGCCAGCAGCTTGACAGGGGGAAACTACAATGAGCAGTTCTTC. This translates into CASSLTGGNYNEQFF.

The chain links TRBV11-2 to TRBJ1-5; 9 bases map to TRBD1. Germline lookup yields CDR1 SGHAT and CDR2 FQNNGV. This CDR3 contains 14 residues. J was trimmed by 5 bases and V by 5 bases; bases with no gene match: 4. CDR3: CASSEQGADQPQHF. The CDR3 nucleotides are TGTGCCAGCAGCGAACAGGGGGCCGATCAGCCCCAGCATTTT.

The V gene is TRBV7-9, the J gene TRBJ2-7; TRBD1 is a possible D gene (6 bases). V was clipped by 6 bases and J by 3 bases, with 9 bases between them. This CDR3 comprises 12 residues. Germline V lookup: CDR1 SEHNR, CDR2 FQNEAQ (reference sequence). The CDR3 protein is CASSRDIYEQYF. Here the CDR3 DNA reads TGTGCCAGCAGTCGGGACATCTACGAGCAGTACTTC.

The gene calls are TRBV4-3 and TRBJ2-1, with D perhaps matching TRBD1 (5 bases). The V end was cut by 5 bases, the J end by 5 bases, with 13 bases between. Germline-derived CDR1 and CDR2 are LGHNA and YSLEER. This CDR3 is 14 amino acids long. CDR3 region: CASSAVRDHNEQFF. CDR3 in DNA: TGCGCCAGCAGCGCCGTCAGGGATCACAATGAGCAGTTCTTC.

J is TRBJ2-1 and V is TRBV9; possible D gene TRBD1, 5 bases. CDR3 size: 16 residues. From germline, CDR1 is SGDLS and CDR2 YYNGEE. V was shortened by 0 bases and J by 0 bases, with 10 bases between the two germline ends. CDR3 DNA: TGTGCCAGCAGCGTAGTAAGGGGAAGCTCCTACAATGAGCAGTTCTTC. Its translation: CASSVVRGSSYNEQFF.

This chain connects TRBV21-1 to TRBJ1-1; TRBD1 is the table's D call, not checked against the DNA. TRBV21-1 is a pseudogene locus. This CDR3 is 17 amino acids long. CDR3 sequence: CASSRLFAREKNTEAFF. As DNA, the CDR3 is TGTGCCAGCAGCAGACTTTTCGCCAGGGAAAAGAACACTGAAGCTTTCTTT.

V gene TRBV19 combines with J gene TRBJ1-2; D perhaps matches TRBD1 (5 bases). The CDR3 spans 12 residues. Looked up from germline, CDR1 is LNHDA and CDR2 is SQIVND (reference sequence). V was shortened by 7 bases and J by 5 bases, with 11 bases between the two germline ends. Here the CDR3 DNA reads TGTGCCAGTACAGGGCCACTATATGGCTACACCTTC. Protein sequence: CASTGPLYGYTF.

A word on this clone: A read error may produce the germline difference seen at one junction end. CDR3: CASSEGAGLRETQYF. CDR3 coding DNA: TGTGCCAGCAGCGAAGGAGCGGGATTACGAGAGACCCAGTACTTC. The chain joins TRBV2 to TRBJ2-5; 7 nucleotides line up with TRBD2. Germline V gene lookup returns CDR1 SNHLY and CDR2 FYNNEI. CDR3 size: 15 residues.

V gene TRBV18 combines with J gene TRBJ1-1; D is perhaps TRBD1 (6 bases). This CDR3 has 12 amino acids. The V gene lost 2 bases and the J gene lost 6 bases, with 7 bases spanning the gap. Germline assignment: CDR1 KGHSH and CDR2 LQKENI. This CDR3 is CASSPTGPEAFF. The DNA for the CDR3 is TGTGCCAGCTCACCAACAGGGCCTGAAGCTTTCTTT. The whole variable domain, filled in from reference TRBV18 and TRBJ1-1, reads NAGVMQNPRHLVRRRGQEARLRCSPMKGHSHVYWYRQLPEEGLKFMVYLQKENIIDESGMPKERFSAEFPKEGPSILRIQQVVRGDSAAYFCASSPTGPEAFFGQGTRLTVV.

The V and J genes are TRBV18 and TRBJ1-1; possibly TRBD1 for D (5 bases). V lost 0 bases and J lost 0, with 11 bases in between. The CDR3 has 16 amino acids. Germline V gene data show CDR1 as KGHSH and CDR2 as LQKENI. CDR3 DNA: TGTGCCAGCTCACCACCCACAGGCACCATGAACACTGAAGCTTTCTTT. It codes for CASSPPTGTMNTEAFF.

The CDR3: CASSYTGGEETQYF. DNA for the CDR3: TGTGCCAGCAGTTACACAGGGGGCGAGGAGACCCAGTACTTC. The genes are TRBV6-5 and TRBJ2-5; 9 positions match TRBD1. V lost 2 bases to trimming and J lost 5 bases; unmatched junction nucleotides: 3. The CDR3 has 14 residues. Germline CDR1 and CDR2: MNHEY and SVGAGI.

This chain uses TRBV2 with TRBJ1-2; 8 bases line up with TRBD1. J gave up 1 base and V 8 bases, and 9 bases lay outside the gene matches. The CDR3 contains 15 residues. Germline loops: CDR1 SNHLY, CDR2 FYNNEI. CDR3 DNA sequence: TGTGCCAGCCGCCCGAACAGGGGGGGTAACTATGGCTACACCTTC. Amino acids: CASRPNRGGNYGYTF.